The T cell receptor beta chain described here comes from a study of blood T cell repertoires in COVID-19. Study summary: The United States, Italy and Spain were the sources of the acute and convalescent COVID-19 samples.

The CDR3 sequence is 12 residues long. Trimming left V 5 bases short and J 6 bases short, with 9 bases between. Germline V gene data show CDR1 as KGHDR and CDR2 as SFDVKD. Clones were read by immunoSEQ multiplex PCR, and TCRdb kept only the in-frame ones, dropping some. The sample lists about 100,000 clones; around four fifths were seen once. This TCR was sampled from a woman aged 70-85 years with acute or convalescent COVID-19. Material: peripheral blood. V usage is TRBV24-1 and J usage is TRBJ1-2; the D gene is possibly TRBD1 (6 bases). CDR3 region: CATSAAGDGYTF. The CDR3 DNA reads TGTGCCACCAGTGCCGCAGGGGATGGCTACACCTTC.